This T cell receptor (beta chain) emerged from a study of cytomegalovirus exposure and HLA in healthy donors. A note on this clone: The antigen remains unidentified.

Regarding the study as a whole: Researchers counted over 150 TCR beta chains as cytomegalovirus-associated. For most TCR sequences rarity was the rule, although some public TCRs occurred in many donors. Reports showed the classifier diagnosing cytomegalovirus status with high specificity and sensitivity.

The CDR3 is made up of 12 amino acids. Sequencing was performed with immunoSEQ multiplex PCR; in TCRdb, only in-frame clones are kept and a portion is missing. Among 78,000 or so clones, around 94% were seen once, and the ten largest hold 3% to 3.5%. Sequences were obtained from PBMCs. The TCR comes from a woman between 18 and 30 years old in good health and CMV-seropositive. The J gene is TRBJ2-4, the V gene TRBV23-1; 8 bases match TRBD1. TRBV23-1 is sorted into the ORF group, with uncertain function. CDR3: CGIDRGKNIQYF. DNA of the CDR3: TGCGGGATAGACAGGGGCAAAAACATTCAGTACTTC.